This T cell receptor beta chain was sequenced for a study of blood T cell repertoires in COVID-19 (TCRdb year 2020). The study in broad terms: Samples from collaborators originated in the United States, Italy and Spain and spanned both the acute and convalescent phases of COVID-19. The repertoires were released in a freely available public database intended as a resource for research on the immune response to SARS-CoV-2. Samples were obtained from the ongoing ImmuneRACE study (first 160 participants) and from 950 to 1,500 subjects provided by 6 global collaborators. Sample metadata almost always included a de-identified subject ID, COVID-19 status, age in years and sex. Deeply sampled blood TCRbeta repertoires from subjects exposed to, actively infected with, or recovered from COVID-19 were included in the dataset. The prospective study material was composed of cDNA or gDNA derived from T cells, B-cell-depleted T cells, or PBMCs. HLA class I and class II types, where available, came from metadata supplied by the sample provider rather than from assay-based typing. Paper-wide results and their limitations: Clinical and demographic metadata were provided uncurated, with the amount varying by source and participant.

About this clone itself: Its antigen is currently not known. Per-nucleotide qualities are absent, and no much larger clonotype sits a single base away.

The immunoSEQ Assay, a bias-controlled multiplex PCR, was used to amplify TCRbeta CDR3 regions from genomic DNA. The original methods were these. The number of nucleated cells in each sample was estimated from the amplification of reference gene primers within the assay. Sequence reads were collapsed and filtered to measure the absolute abundance of every unique TCRbeta CDR3 rearrangement. For each sample, productive Simpson clonality was calculated by taking the square root of Simpson's diversity index across productive rearrangements. The table was pulled from immuneACCESS by TCRdb, which kept in-frame rearrangements only. Such tables lose some clones; where checked, under half of the loss comes from unresolved V genes, and the rest has no known cause. V and J calls and clone size are given by that table; D and trimming were obtained from the DNA. A total of hundreds of thousands of clones appear in this sample, less than 90% of them only once. The ten largest clones capture just under 20% of the sample.

Collaborating institutions collected whole blood in K2EDTA tubes following their own protocols. For TCRbeta analysis, collaborators shipped samples in one of three forms: frozen whole blood, isolated PBMCs, or DNA extracted from either of those sample types. The CDR3, cysteine through phenylalanine, is 16 amino acids long. This entry keeps only the CDR3 DNA: 48 bases, framed from base 1. Clipping removes 3 bases from V and 1 base from J, with 4 as the unmatched junction base count. The CDR1 and CDR2 encoded by the germline V gene are MGHRA and YSYEKL. Material for sequencing was peripheral blood. The receptor comes from a man under 40 with active or convalescent COVID-19. The chain is made from TRBV4-1 and TRBJ2-3; 10 middle bases align to TRBD1. The DNA sequence reads TGCGCCAGCAGCCACGGACAGGGGGGGGGCACAGATACGCAGTATTTT. The resulting protein is CASSHGQGGGTDTQYF.